These 32 T cell receptor beta chains originate from one sample sequenced in a study of cytotoxic CD8 clonotypes in ibrutinib-treated CLL. Sequencing used immunoSEQ multiplex PCR; TCRdb keeps in-frame clones, though not all of them. The sample carries fewer than 300,000 clones, approximately 76% recorded once. Sequenced here: PBMCs, sampled at disease progression, from a patient treated with ibrutinib. The receptors were sampled from a human donor with chronic lymphocytic leukemia.

The V and J genes are TRBV4-3 and TRBJ1-2, with 8 nucleotides matching TRBD1. V dropped 0 bases and J dropped 8; count of bases not matched to a gene: 8. CDR1 is LGHNA and CDR2 is YSLEER in the germline V gene. This CDR3 has 15 residues. CDR3 in amino acids: CASSQDPGGERGYTF. The CDR3 DNA follows: TGCGCCAGCAGCCAAGATCCAGGGGGCGAACGAGGCTACACCTTC.

V and J are TRBV9 and TRBJ2-5; tentatively, D is TRBD2 (5 bases). V was shortened by 0 bases and J by 4 bases, with 10 bases between the two germline ends. Germline V CDR1 and CDR2: SGDLS, YYNGEE. The CDR3 runs 14 residues. The CDR3 sequence: CASSVASHLETQYF. CDR3 in DNA: TGTGCCAGCAGCGTAGCTAGCCACTTAGAGACCCAGTACTTC.

This chain connects TRBV5-1 to TRBJ2-1, with D possibly TRBD1 on 6 matching bases. V shed 4 bases and J shed 4 bases, with 15 bases lying between them. CDR1 SGHRS and CDR2 YFSETQ come from the germline V gene. The length of the CDR3 is 15 residues. The CDR3 DNA is TGCGCCAGCAGCCAGCCGGGACAAATATACAATGAGCAGTTCTTC. It translates to CASSQPGQIYNEQFF.

This clone was seen only once. CDR3 nucleotide sequence: TGTGCCAGCAGCTTAGGTTGGGCGGACAGTTATGGCTACACCTTC. It is translated as CASSLGWADSYGYTF. The rearrangement links TRBV13 to TRBJ1-2; D perhaps matches TRBD1 (6 bases). This CDR3 is 15 amino acids long. Germline CDR1 is PRHDT and CDR2 is FYEKMQ (reference sequence). The V gene lost 0 bases and the J gene lost 5 bases, with 13 bases spanning the gap.

J is TRBJ1-2 and V is TRBV5-1; 7 positions match TRBD1. This CDR3 region has 23 residues. V lost 0 bases and J lost 0; bases outside the gene matches: 26. Germline values: CDR1 SGHRS, CDR2 YFSETQ. The CDR3 here is CASSLGGPGQLSDYHYSNYGYTF. In DNA form, the CDR3 reads TGCGCCAGCAGCTTGGGGGGGCCGGGACAGCTCTCGGATTACCACTACTCTAACTATGGCTACACCTTC.

The chain uses TRBV7-9 and TRBJ2-1; TRBD1 aligns across 8 bases. CDR3 length equals 15 residues. CDR1 and CDR2 from the germline V gene are SEHNR and FQNEAQ (reference sequence). V lost 4 bases, J lost 9 bases, and 11 bases stayed unmatched. The CDR3 nucleotides are TGTGCCAGCAGCTCAACCGGGACAGGTTTAGGTGAGCAGTTCTTC. This encodes CASSSTGTGLGEQFF.

This clone was counted between two and nine times. CDR3 protein: CASRTGGLGNTEAFF. CDR3 DNA: TGTGCCAGCAGGACAGGGGGCCTGGGGAACACTGAAGCTTTCTTT. The chain couples TRBV28 to TRBJ1-1; TRBD1 matches at 10 bases. V was clipped by 6 bases and J by 1 base; unmatched bases: 5. Germline CDR1 MDHEN, CDR2 SYDVKM. The CDR3 spans 15 residues. Together with reference TRBV28 and TRBJ1-1, the CDR3 gives the full variable domain: DVKVTQSSRYLVKRTGEKVFLECVQDMDHENMFWYRQDPGLGLRLIYFSYDVKMKEKGDIPEGYSVSREKKERFSLILESASTNQTSMYLCASRTGGLGNTEAFFGQGTRLTVV.

This chain joins TRBV9 and TRBJ2-7; 7 bases agree with TRBD2. There are 15 residues in the CDR3. After removal of 4 bases from V and 4 bases from J, the junction contained 11 bases not matched to a gene. The V gene's germline CDR1 is SGDLS and CDR2 YYNGEE. CDR3 residues: CASSLETSKVYEQYF. For the CDR3, the DNA is TGTGCCAGCAGCCTAGAGACTAGCAAGGTATACGAGCAGTACTTC.

V and J are TRBV19 and TRBJ1-1, with D perhaps TRBD1 (5 bases). The V and J ends lost 7 bases and 1 base respectively, with 16 bases between them. Looked up from germline, CDR1 is LNHDA and CDR2 is SQIVND (reference sequence). The CDR3 consists of 15 residues. The CDR3 sequence is CASTMGGMPNTEAFF. The DNA of the CDR3 is TGTGCCAGTACCATGGGGGGGATGCCGAACACTGAAGCTTTCTTT.

Only a few counts were recorded for this clone. The genes are TRBV27 and TRBJ2-1; no clear D gene. Between the trimmed V and J ends, which lost 2 bases and 4 bases, there was a span of 18 bases. The CDR3 contains 17 residues. Germline loops: CDR1 MNHEY, CDR2 SMNVEV (reference sequence). The CDR3 region is CASSLGPAVSGYNEQFF. CDR3 coding DNA: TGTGCCAGCAGTTTAGGCCCAGCCGTATCAGGTTACAATGAGCAGTTCTTC.

V is TRBV7-6 and J is TRBJ2-5; D may be TRBD1 (5 bases). V lost 5 bases and J lost 4, with 14 bases in between. The CDR3 runs 14 residues. Per the germline V gene, CDR1 is SGHVS and CDR2 is FNYEAQ. CDR3 sequence reads: CASSPRSRGETQYF. The CDR3 DNA is TGTGCCAGCAGCCCCCGATCTAGGGGAGAGACCCAGTACTTC.

This clone showed up just a few times. This sequence joins TRBV6-5 and TRBJ1-1, with D perhaps matching TRBD1 (5 bases). Trimming removed 0 bases at V and 4 bases at J, with 15 bases between. Germline CDR1 reads MNHEY; CDR2 reads SVGAGI. The CDR3 is 16 residues long. In nucleotides, the CDR3 is TGTGCCAGCAGTTACTCCACTGACAGCTTGGGCACTGAAGCTTTCTTT. This codes for CASSYSTDSLGTEAFF.

V and J are TRBV11-2 and TRBJ2-7; D remains ambiguous. The V end was cut by 0 bases, the J end by 4 bases, with 4 bases between. This CDR3 comprises 12 residues. Per the germline V gene, CDR1 is SGHAT and CDR2 is FQNNGV. This CDR3 reads CASSLEGYEQYF. CDR3 nucleotides: TGTGCCAGCAGCTTAGAGGGATACGAGCAGTACTTC.

The chain uses TRBV7-2 and TRBJ2-7; D tentatively fits TRBD1 or TRBD2 (5 bases each). With 5 bases removed from V and 4 bases from J, the gap between germline ends came to 21 bases. The CDR3 loop spans 16 amino acids. Looked up from germline, CDR1 is SGHTA and CDR2 is FQGNSA. The CDR3 DNA reads TGTGCCAGCAGCCCCCGCACCGCGACGGGGCGATACGAGCAGTACTTC. Translated, it gives CASSPRTATGRYEQYF.

There are a few counts of this clone. The chain couples TRBV4-1 to TRBJ1-1; possibly TRBD1 for D (5 bases). The V and J ends lost 3 bases and 1 base respectively, with 15 bases between them. This CDR3 spans 16 amino acids. Germline values: CDR1 MGHRA, CDR2 YSYEKL. The CDR3 sequence is CASSHHRPGPNTEAFF. The CDR3 nucleotides are TGCGCCAGCAGCCATCATAGGCCAGGGCCGAACACTGAAGCTTTCTTT.

This chain uses TRBV27 with TRBJ2-2, with D unclear. Germline CDR1 and CDR2: MNHEY and SMNVEV (reference sequence). V lost 0 bases, J lost 3 bases, and 8 bases lay in between. The CDR3 has 15 amino acids. The CDR3 reads CASSLSGLDTGELFF. The CDR3 DNA is TGTGCCAGCAGTTTATCCGGGTTAGACACCGGGGAGCTGTTTTTT.

The genes are TRBV19 and TRBJ2-5; D remains ambiguous. Trimming shortened V by 3 bases and J by 3 bases, and 11 bases separated the two germline ends. This CDR3 comprises 14 residues. Germline CDR1 and CDR2: LNHDA and SQIVND (reference sequence). The CDR3 DNA follows: TGTGCCAGTAGTATTTGGGGTGCAGAAGAGACCCAGTACTTC. This sequence encodes CASSIWGAEETQYF.

The chain couples TRBV7-8 to TRBJ1-5; D is undetermined. V lost 1 base, J lost 2 bases, and 3 bases lay in between. Germline values: CDR1 SGHVS, CDR2 FQNEAQ. There are 13 residues in the CDR3. The CDR3 protein is CASSLDGNQPQHF. The CDR3 DNA sequence: TGTGCCAGCAGCTTAGATGGCAATCAGCCCCAGCATTTT.

The chain joins TRBV2 to TRBJ1-4, with D possibly matching TRBD1 (5 bases). V shed 8 bases and J shed 0 bases, with 16 bases lying between them. Per germline, CDR1 SNHLY and CDR2 FYNNEI. This CDR3 is built from 16 residues. The CDR3 region is CASAARGVATNEKLFF. CDR3 coding DNA: TGTGCCAGCGCGGCAAGGGGCGTTGCAACTAATGAAAAACTGTTTTTT.

This clone appeared a few times. This chain joins TRBV7-8 and TRBJ1-5; TRBD1 aligns across 9 bases. The CDR3 is 16 residues long. The germline V gene has CDR1 SGHVS and CDR2 FQNEAQ. V trimming: 5 bases; J trimming: 6 bases; junction bases outside the gene matches: 11. The DNA of the CDR3 is TGTGCCAGCAGCCCGGGGCATACAGGGGGCGGTCAGCCCCAGCATTTT. Protein sequence: CASSPGHTGGGQPQHF.

This clone was observed a single time. Other DNA sequences within the sample encode an identical CDR3. The chain combines TRBV4-1 with TRBJ2-1; weak D call: TRBD1 (5 bases). The V end was cut by 2 bases, the J end by 6 bases, with 5 bases between. The CDR3 consists of 12 residues. CDR1 is MGHRA and CDR2 is YSYEKL in the germline V gene. CDR3 sequence: CASSQRGNEQFF. The CDR3 nucleotides are TGCGCCAGCAGCCAAAGGGGCAATGAGCAGTTCTTC.

The chain employs TRBV7-8 and TRBJ1-1; D gene ambiguous. The V and J ends lost 1 base and 4 bases respectively, with 10 bases between them. Per the germline V gene, CDR1 is SGHVS and CDR2 is FQNEAQ. The CDR3 is 14 residues long. The CDR3 nucleotides read TGTGCCAGCAGCTTAGTGGGTTACGGCACTGAAGCTTTCTTT. It specifies CASSLVGYGTEAFF.

The chain joins TRBV9 to TRBJ2-3; tentative D call: TRBD2 (5 bases). V dropped 5 bases and J dropped 0 bases, with 13 bases sitting between them. Germline V gene data show CDR1 as SGDLS and CDR2 as YYNGEE. The CDR3 is 15 residues long. The CDR3 DNA follows: TGTGCCAGCAGGGTGAGCGGTTCTAGCACAGATACGCAGTATTTT. It is translated as CASRVSGSSTDTQYF.

The rearrangement links TRBV20-1 to TRBJ1-5; possible D gene TRBD1, 5 bases. CDR1 and CDR2 (germline): DFQATT, SNEGSKA (reference sequence). CDR3 length: 10 residues. The CDR3 nucleotides are TGCAGCCTGGGGGGTCAGCCCCAGCATTTT. Amino acid sequence: CSLGGQPQHF.

The gene calls are TRBV2 and TRBJ2-5, with TRBD2 as a possible D gene (6 bases). The germline V gene has CDR1 SNHLY and CDR2 FYNNEI. Trimming cost V 8 bases and J 5 bases, with 18 bases left between them. CDR3 length equals 14 residues. The CDR3 nucleotides read TGTGCCAGCCGCTCGGACTATGGAGAGGAGACCCAGTACTTC. This gives the protein CASRSDYGEETQYF.

The J gene is TRBJ2-7, the V gene TRBV4-1; D is possibly TRBD2 (6 bases). CDR3 length: 18 amino acids. CDR1 MGHRA and CDR2 YSYEKL come from the germline V gene. Trimming removed 3 bases at V and 7 bases at J, with 28 bases between. The CDR3 spells CASSHPFPLASHPREQYF. DNA of the CDR3: TGCGCCAGCAGCCACCCTTTCCCGCTAGCGTCCCACCCGAGGGAGCAGTACTTC.

The rearrangement links TRBV12-5 to TRBJ1-5, with D tentatively TRBD1 (6 bases). The CDR3 runs to 13 residues. CDR1 is LGHNT, CDR2 FRNRAP, per germline. The CDR3 here is CTGGGGFHQPQHF. The CDR3 region has the DNA TGTACTGGGGGTGGGGGCTTCCATCAGCCCCAGCATTTT.

The genes are TRBV4-3 and TRBJ2-7, with no clear D. This CDR3 comprises 14 residues. Trimming shortened V by 1 base and J by 3 bases, and 10 bases separated the two germline ends. Germline-derived CDR1 and CDR2 are LGHNA and YSLEER. The CDR3 region has the DNA TGCGCCAGCAGCCAAGCGGCCGCCAGCTACGAGCAGTACTTC. Its translation: CASSQAAASYEQYF.

The chain recombines TRBV19 with TRBJ1-1; no reliable D call. Germline CDR1 reads LNHDA; CDR2 reads SQIVND (reference sequence). The ends were cut back, 3 bases at V and 1 base at J, with 9 bases in the middle. The CDR3 is 14 residues long. Here the CDR3 reads CASSIGRENTEAFF. CDR3 DNA: TGTGCCAGTAGTATCGGACGCGAGAACACTGAAGCTTTCTTT.

J is TRBJ2-7 and V is TRBV5-1; 9 bases map to TRBD1. The V gene's germline CDR1 is SGHRS and CDR2 YFSETQ. V shed 4 bases and J 4 bases; nucleotides not matched to a gene: 9. The length of the CDR3 is 15 residues. This CDR3 is CASSATGTGPYEQYF. In DNA form, the CDR3 reads TGCGCCAGCAGCGCGACCGGGACAGGGCCGTACGAGCAGTACTTC.

This chain links TRBV7-3 with TRBJ2-3; tentatively, D is TRBD2 (6 bases). Trimming removed 5 bases from V and 2 bases from J, with 17 bases in between. In germline, CDR1 is SGHTA, CDR2 FQGTGA. The CDR3 sequence is 16 residues long. CDR3 residues: CASSPTGGAHTDTQYF. The CDR3, as DNA: TGTGCCAGCAGCCCCACCGGCGGGGCCCACACAGATACGCAGTATTTT.

The chain recombines TRBV27 with TRBJ1-1; TRBD1 matches 9 bases. The CDR3 sequence is 15 residues long. Germline CDR1 MNHEY, CDR2 SMNVEV (reference sequence). The J segment lost 5 bases and the V segment lost 6 bases, leaving 10 bases of the junction unmatched. CDR3 sequence: CASRRSGQGWTEAFF. Here the CDR3 DNA reads TGTGCCAGCAGACGGAGCGGACAGGGGTGGACTGAAGCTTTCTTT.